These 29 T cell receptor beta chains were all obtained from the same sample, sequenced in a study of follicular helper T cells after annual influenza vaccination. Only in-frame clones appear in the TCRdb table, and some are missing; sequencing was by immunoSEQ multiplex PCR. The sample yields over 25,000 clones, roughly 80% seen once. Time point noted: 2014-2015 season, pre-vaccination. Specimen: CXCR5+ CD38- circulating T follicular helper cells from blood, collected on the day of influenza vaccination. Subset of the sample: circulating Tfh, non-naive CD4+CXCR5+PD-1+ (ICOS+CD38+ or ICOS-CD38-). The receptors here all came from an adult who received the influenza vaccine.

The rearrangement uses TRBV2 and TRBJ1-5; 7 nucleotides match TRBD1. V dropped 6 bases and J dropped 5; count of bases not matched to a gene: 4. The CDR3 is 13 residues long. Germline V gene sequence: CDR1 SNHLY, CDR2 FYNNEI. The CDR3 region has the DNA TGTGCCAGCAGCCGCGACAGGGATCAGCCCCAGCATTTT. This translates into CASSRDRDQPQHF.

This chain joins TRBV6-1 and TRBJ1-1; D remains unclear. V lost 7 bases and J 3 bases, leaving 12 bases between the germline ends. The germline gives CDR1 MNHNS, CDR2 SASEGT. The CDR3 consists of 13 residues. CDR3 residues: CASMRGLDTEAFF. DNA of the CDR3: TGTGCCAGCATGCGAGGGTTGGACACTGAAGCTTTCTTT.

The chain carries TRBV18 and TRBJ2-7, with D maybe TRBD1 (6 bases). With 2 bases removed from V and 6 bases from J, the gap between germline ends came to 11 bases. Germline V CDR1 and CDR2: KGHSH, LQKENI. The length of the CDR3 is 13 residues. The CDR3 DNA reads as TGTGCCAGCTCACCAGGGGGCAACGGCGAGCAGTACTTC. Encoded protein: CASSPGGNGEQYF.

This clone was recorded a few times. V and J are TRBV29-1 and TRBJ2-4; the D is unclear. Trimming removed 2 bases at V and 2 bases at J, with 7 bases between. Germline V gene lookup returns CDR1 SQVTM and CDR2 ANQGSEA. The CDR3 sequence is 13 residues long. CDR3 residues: CSVESQTKNIQYF. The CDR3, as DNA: TGCAGCGTTGAATCGCAGACCAAAAACATTCAGTACTTC.

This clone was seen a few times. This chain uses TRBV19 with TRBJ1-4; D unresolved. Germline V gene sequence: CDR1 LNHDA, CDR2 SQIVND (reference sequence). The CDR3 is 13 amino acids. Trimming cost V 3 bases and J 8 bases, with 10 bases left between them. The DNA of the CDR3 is TGTGCCAGTAGTATCTCACCGGGAGAAAAACTGTTTTTT. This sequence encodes CASSISPGEKLFF.

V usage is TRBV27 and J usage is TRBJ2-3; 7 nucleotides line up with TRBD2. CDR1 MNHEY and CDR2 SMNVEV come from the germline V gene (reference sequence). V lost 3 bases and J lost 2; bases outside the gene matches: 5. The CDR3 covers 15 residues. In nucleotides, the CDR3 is TGTGCCAGCAGTTTTGAGGGAGGGATCACAGATACGCAGTATTTT. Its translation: CASSFEGGITDTQYF.

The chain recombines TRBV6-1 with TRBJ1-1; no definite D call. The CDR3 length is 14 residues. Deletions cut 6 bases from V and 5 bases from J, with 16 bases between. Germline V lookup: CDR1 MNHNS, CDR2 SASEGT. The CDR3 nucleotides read TGTGCCAGCAGGATATTAGATGGTTTTACTGAAGCTTTCTTT. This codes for CASRILDGFTEAFF.

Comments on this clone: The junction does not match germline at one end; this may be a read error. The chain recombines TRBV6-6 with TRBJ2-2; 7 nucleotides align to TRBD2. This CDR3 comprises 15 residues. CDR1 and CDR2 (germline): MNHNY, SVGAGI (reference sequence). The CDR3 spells CATSGSAGGTGELFF. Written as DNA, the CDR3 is TGTGCCACCAGTGGTTCGGCCGGGGGGACCGGGGAGCTGTTTTTT.

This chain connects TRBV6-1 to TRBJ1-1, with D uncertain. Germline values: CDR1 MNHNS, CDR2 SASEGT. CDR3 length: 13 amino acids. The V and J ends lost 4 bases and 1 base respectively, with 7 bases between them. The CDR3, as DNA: TGTGCCAGCAGTGGTCCGTGGAACACTGAAGCTTTCTTT. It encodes CASSGPWNTEAFF.

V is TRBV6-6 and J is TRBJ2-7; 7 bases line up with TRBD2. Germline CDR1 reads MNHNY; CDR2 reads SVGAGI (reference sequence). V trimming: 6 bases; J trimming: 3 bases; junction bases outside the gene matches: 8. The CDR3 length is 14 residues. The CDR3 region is CASRQMTSSYEQYF. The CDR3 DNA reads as TGTGCCAGCAGACAAATGACTAGCAGCTACGAGCAGTACTTC.

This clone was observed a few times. The CDR3: CASSPGTSGSLNNEQFF. The CDR3 region has the DNA TGTGCCAGCAGTCCCGGGACTAGCGGGAGTCTGAACAATGAGCAGTTCTTC. V gene TRBV28 combines with J gene TRBJ2-1, with 14 bases fitting TRBD2. CDR1 and CDR2 (germline): MDHEN, SYDVKM. Unmatched junction bases numbered 8, after V lost 5 bases and J lost 5 bases. The CDR3 consists of 17 residues.

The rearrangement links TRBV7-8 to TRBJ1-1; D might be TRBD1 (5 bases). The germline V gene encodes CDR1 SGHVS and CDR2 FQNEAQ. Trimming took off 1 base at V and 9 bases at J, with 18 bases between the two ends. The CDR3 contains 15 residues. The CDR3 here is CASSLGGTSAKKAFF. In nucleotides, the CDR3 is TGTGCCAGCAGCTTAGGTGGGACTAGCGCGAAGAAAGCTTTCTTT.

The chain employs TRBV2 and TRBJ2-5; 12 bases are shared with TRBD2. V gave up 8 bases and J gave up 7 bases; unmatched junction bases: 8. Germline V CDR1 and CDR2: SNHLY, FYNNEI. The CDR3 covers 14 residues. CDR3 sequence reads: CASALAGGQGTQYF. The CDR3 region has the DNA TGTGCCAGCGCCCTAGCGGGGGGGCAGGGGACCCAGTACTTC. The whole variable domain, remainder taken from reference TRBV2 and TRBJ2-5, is EPEVTQTPSHQVTQMGQEVILRCVPISNHLYFYWYRQILGQKVEFLVSFYNNEISEKSEIFDDQFSVERPDGSNFTLKIRSTKLEDSAMYFCASALAGGQGTQYFGPGTRLLVL.

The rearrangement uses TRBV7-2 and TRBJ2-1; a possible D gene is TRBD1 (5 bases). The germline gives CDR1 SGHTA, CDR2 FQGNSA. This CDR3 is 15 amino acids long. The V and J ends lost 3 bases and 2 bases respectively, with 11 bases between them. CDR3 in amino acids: CASSFYQGTYNEQFF. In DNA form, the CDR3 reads TGTGCCAGCAGCTTTTACCAGGGTACCTACAATGAGCAGTTCTTC.

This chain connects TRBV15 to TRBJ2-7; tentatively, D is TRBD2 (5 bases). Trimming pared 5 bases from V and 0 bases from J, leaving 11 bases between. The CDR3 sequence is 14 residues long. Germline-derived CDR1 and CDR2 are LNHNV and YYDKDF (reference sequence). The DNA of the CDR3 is TGTGCCACCAGCGGCGACGGGAACTCCTACGAGCAGTACTTC. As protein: CATSGDGNSYEQYF.

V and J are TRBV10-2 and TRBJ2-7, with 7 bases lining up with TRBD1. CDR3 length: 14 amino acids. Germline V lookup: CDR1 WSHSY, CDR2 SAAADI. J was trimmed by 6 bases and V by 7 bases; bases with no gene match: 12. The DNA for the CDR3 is TGCGCCAGCAAAGAGGGGGCCAGTCCGAGCGAGCAGTACTTC. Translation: CASKEGASPSEQYF.

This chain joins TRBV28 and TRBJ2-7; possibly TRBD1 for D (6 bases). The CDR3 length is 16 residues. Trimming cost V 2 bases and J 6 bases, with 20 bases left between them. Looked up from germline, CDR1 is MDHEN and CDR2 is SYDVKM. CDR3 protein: CASSLGRTSVGGEQYF. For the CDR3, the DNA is TGTGCCAGCAGTTTAGGTCGGACCAGCGTAGGGGGCGAGCAGTACTTC.

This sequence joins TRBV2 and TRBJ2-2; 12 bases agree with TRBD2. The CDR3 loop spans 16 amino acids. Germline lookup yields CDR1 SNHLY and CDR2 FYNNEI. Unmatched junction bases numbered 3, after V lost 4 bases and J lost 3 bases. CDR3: CASSATSGRDTGELFF. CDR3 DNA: TGTGCCAGCAGTGCGACTAGCGGGAGAGACACCGGGGAGCTGTTTTTT.

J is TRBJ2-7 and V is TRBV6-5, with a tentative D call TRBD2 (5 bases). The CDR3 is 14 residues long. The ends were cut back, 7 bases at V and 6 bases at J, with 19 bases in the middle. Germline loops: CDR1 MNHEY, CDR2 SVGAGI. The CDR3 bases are TGTGCCAGCAAAATGGGGAGAGAATCTGTCGAGCAGTACTTC. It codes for CASKMGRESVEQYF.

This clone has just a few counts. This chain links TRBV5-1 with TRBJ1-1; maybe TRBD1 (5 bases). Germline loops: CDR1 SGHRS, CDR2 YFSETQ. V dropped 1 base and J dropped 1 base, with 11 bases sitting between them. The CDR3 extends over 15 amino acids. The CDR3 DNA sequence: TGCGCCAGCAGCTTGTCAGGGAATGGGAACACTGAAGCTTTCTTT. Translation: CASSLSGNGNTEAFF. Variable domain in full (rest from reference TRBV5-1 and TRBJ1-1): KAGVTQTPRYLIKTRGQQVTLSCSPISGHRSVSWYQQTPGQGLQFLFEYFSETQRNKGNFPGRFSGRQFSNSRSEMNVSTLELGDSALYLCASSLSGNGNTEAFFGQGTRLTVV.

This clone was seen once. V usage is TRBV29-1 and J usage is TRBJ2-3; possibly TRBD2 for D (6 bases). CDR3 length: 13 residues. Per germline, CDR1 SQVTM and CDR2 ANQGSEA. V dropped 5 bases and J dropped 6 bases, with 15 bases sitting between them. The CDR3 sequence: CSVQTRRLDTQYF. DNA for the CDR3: TGCAGCGTTCAGACTAGGAGGTTGGATACGCAGTATTTT.

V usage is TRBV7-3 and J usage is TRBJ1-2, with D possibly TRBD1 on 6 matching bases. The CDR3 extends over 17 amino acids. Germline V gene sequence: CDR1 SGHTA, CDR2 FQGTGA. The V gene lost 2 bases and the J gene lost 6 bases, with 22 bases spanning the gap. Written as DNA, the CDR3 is TGTGCCAGCAGCTTAGGGGAGGGACACCCCACTCGGAATGGCTACACCTTC. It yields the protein CASSLGEGHPTRNGYTF.

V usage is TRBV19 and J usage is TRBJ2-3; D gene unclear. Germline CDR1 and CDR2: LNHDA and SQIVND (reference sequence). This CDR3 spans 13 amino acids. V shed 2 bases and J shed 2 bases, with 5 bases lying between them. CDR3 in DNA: TGTGCCAGTAGTATACAGTACACAGATACGCAGTATTTT. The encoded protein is CASSIQYTDTQYF. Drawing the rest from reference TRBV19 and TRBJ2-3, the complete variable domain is DGGITQSPKYLFRKEGQNVTLSCEQNLNHDAMYWYRQDPGQGLRLIYYSQIVNDFQKGDIAEGYSVSREKKESFPLTVTSAQKNPTAFYLCASSIQYTDTQYFGPGTRLTVL.

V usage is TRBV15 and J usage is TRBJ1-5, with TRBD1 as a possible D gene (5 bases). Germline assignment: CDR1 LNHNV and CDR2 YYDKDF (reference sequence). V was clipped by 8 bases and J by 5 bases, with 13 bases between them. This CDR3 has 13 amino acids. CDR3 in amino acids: CATGGMVHQPQHF. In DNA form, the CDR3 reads TGTGCCACCGGGGGGATGGTACATCAGCCCCAGCATTTT.

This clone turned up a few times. As DNA, the CDR3 is TGTGCCAGTAGTCTACGGAGCCCTTCCATGAACACTGAAGCTTTCTTT. Its translation is CASSLRSPSMNTEAFF. The rearrangement links TRBV19 to TRBJ1-1, with D uncertain. Germline loops: CDR1 LNHDA, CDR2 SQIVND (reference sequence). CDR3 length equals 16 residues. The germline V and J ends were trimmed by 5 bases and 0 bases, with 16 bases remaining between them.

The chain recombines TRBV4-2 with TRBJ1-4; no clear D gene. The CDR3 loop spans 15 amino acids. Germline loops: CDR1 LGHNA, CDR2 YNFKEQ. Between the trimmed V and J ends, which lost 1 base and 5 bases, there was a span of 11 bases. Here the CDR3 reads CASSQVLAGNEKLFF. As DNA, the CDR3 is TGTGCCAGCAGCCAAGTATTGGCAGGAAATGAAAAACTGTTTTTT.

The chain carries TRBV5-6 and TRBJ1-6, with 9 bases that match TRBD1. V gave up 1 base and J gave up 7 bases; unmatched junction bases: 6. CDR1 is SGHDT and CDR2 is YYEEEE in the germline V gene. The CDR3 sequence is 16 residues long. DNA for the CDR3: TGTGCCAGCAGCTTGCTGGGGACAGGGTTAAATTCACCCCTCCACTTT. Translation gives CASSLLGTGLNSPLHF.

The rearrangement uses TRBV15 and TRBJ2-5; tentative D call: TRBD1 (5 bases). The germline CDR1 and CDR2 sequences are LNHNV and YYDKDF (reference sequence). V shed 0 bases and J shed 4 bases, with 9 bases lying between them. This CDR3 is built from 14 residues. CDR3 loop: CATSRDRGTETQYF. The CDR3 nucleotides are TGTGCCACCAGCAGAGATAGGGGAACAGAGACCCAGTACTTC. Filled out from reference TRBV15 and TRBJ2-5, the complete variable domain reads DAMVIQNPRYQVTQFGKPVTLSCSQTLNHNVMYWYQQKSSQAPKLLFHYYDKDFNNEADTPDNFQSRRPNTSFCFLDIRSPGLGDTAMYLCATSRDRGTETQYFGPGTRLLVL.

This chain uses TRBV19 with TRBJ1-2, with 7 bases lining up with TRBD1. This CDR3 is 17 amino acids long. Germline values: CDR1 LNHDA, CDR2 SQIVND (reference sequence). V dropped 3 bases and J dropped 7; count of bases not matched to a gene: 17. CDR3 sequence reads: CASSIAAGGRVVGGYTF. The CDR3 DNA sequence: TGTGCCAGTAGTATTGCGGCAGGGGGTCGGGTAGTCGGTGGCTACACCTTC.